Below, one TCR beta chain is given with its context. The record originates from a study of blood T cell repertoires in COVID-19. In the study overall: In each case, the material was cDNA or gDNA derived from T cells, B-cell-depleted T cells, or PBMCs.

All exposed participants met a person with COVID-19 within 2 weeks before entering the study. The length of the CDR3 is 16 residues. V was shortened by 0 bases and J by 0 bases, with 9 bases between the two germline ends. Germline V lookup: CDR1 MGHRA, CDR2 YSYEKL. Per the study methods: Estimation of nucleated cell counts relied on the amplification of reference gene primers. Assay: immunoSEQ multiplex PCR; the TCRdb copy retains only in-frame clones and omits some. V, J and clone size reflect that table, while D and trimming were determined from the DNA. This table has 110,000 to 150,000 clones, about 80% appearing once.

The V and J genes are TRBV4-1 and TRBJ2-1; the D gene is possibly TRBD1 (5 bases). The TCR originated in a woman aged 18-29 years who had been exposed to COVID-19. Sequenced input: PBMCs or T cells enriched from blood (not recorded which). CDR3 sequence reads: CASSQDEGASYNEQFF. CDR3 coding DNA: TGCGCCAGCAGCCAAGATGAAGGGGCCTCCTACAATGAGCAGTTCTTC.